This TCR beta chain was obtained from a study of cytomegalovirus exposure and HLA in healthy donors. At the level of the study: Unique TCRs from HLA-typed donors, 65 million to 85 million of them, were held in an early data release. Overall study findings and caveats: In vitro, three CMV-associated chains proved specific for CMV antigens.

Turning to this clone: Its antigen is undetermined.

Each of the donors was a healthy bone marrow donor. PCR amplification relied on 60 Vbeta primers (plus 13 Jbeta primers). Clones were sequenced by immunoSEQ multiplex PCR, and TCRdb holds only the in-frame ones, with some missing. This sample's table reports around 65,000 clones. Germline loops: CDR1 SGHRS, CDR2 YFSETQ. The length of the CDR3 is 14 residues. V lost 5 bases to trimming and J lost 5 bases, with 16 bases between them. The V and J genes are TRBV5-1 and TRBJ2-5, with D possibly matching TRBD2 (5 bases). This sequence was found in a man younger than 40 in good health and CMV-seropositive. Sequencing was carried out using PBMCs. DNA of the CDR3: TGCGCCAGCAGGCCGGCACCCCCGGGGGAGACCCAGTACTTC. Translated, it gives CASRPAPPGETQYF. The full variable domain, completed using reference TRBV5-1 and TRBJ2-5, is KAGVTQTPRYLIKTRGQQVTLSCSPISGHRSVSWYQQTPGQGLQFLFEYFSETQRNKGNFPGRFSGRQFSNSRSEMNVSTLELGDSALYLCASRPAPPGETQYFGPGTRLLVL.